One TCR beta chain is described in this entry. The antigen remains undetermined. Assay runs were performed at deep level. Using immunoSEQ multiplex PCR, the repertoire was profiled, and TCRdb retains in-frame clones only, with some absent. The table includes hundreds of thousands of clones, around three quarters detected once. The data derive from a study of shared clonotypes between healthy human individuals. Study summary: Donors consisted of a couple of women and a few men between 18 and 49. CD4 naive and CD4 memory each took three plates per donor, while CD8 naive took two and CD8 memory one. Study-level results: It was the non-shared clonotypes that had lower generation probabilities than clonotypes shared by all four donors.

Trimming took 1 base from V and 0 from J; bases not matched to a gene: 9. The CDR3 contains 19 residues. Germline CDR1 reads MDHEN; CDR2 reads SYDVKM. This TCR derives from a woman between 25 and 40 years old in good health. V and J are TRBV28 and TRBJ1-5, with 10 bases fitting TRBD1. Input material: memory CD4+ T cells sorted from blood. The subset was: CD45RA-negative fraction. The CDR3 region has the DNA TGTGCCAGCAGTTTATTTGGGACAGGGGTTCATTATAGCAATCAGCCCCAGCATTTT. Protein sequence: CASSLFGTGVHYSNQPQHF.